The present T cell receptor (beta chain) was sequenced within a study of T cells after yellow fever vaccination (dated by TCRdb to about 2019). General notes on the study: Memory subsets (EM, EMRA, CM and Tscm) were sorted on a BD FACS Aria III using CD3, CD45RA, CCR7 and CD95 staining. The SMART-Seq v4 Ultra Low Input RNA kit was used to prepare libraries from fractions with low cell numbers. Bulk TCR alpha and beta repertoires were sequenced longitudinally to track T-cell clones before and after primary and booster YFV17D yellow fever vaccination. Two healthy male donors, one aged 18 to 29 and one aged 30 to 40 years, were included in the cohort. Blood was collected at multiple timepoints before and after primary and secondary immunization, and bulk PBMC replicates and cell subsets were isolated. Sorting of memory subsets took place on days 0, 15 and 45 and at 18 months after primary vaccination, as well as on days 0, 15 and 45 after the 30-year booster.

The sample's treatment or condition label, decoded: live attenuated yellow fever vaccine strain. A standard Ficoll-Paque protocol was used to isolate PBMCs from peripheral blood. RNA from sorted memory subsets was extracted with the RNeasy Micro Kit. As concerns this clonotype: Base-call qualities are not available, and no considerably larger clone is one nucleotide away.

General study outcomes and caveats: Most clones expanded after primary vaccination (almost 97% of CD4 and 88% of CD8) were re-detected after the booster, suggesting that broad memory maintenance occurred. The secondary T-cell response was weaker than the primary response but faster, peaking on day 5 instead of day 15. On day 0, almost all vaccine-responding clonotypes were found to be below detection in the sorted memory subsets. A small fraction of clonotypes showed up in both the CD4 and CD8 compartments, probably as a result of convergent recombination. Computational filtering was needed because FACS-sorted repertoires could contain abundant contaminating clonotypes from the bulk population. Because the study included only a couple of donors, the extent to which the findings can be generalized is limited.

According to the germline V gene, CDR1 reads SGHTA and CDR2 reads FQGNSA. There are 14 amino acids in the CDR3, from cysteine to phenylalanine inclusive. The kept DNA is CDR3 alone, 42 bases in frame from the first base. V is clipped by 2 bases and J by 5 bases, and the sequence between their germline boundaries is 12 bases long. The sequencer was an Illumina NovaSeq 6000. Synthesis of TCR cDNA relied on 5'RACE template switching, a step that introduced a universal primer site along with unique molecular identifiers. Priming of cDNA synthesis was performed from both the TCR alpha and TCR beta constant segments. Library amplification involved two PCR steps, and the second step added sample barcodes and sequencing adapters. Sequencing of the libraries was done on either Illumina HiSeq 2500 (2x100 bp) or NovaSeq (2x150 bp). As for the original processing: Demultiplexing of reads and collapsing into UMI consensus sequences were performed with MIGEC, and V(D)J alignment was carried out with MiXCR. Using edgeR on replicate PBMC samples, clonotypes were called vaccine-responding if FDR was below 0.01 and the log2 fold change was above 5 up to day 15. Each bulk clonotype was labeled CD4 or CD8 based on which sequenced repertoire, CD4 or CD8, contained the clonotype at higher abundance. To estimate the distribution of each clone across memory phenotypes, clonotype frequencies in memory subsets were weighted by FACS-sorted cell numbers. Using fastp trimming at Q25 and MiXCR clonotype assembly, TCRdb reanalyzed the public sequencing data and kept in-frame beta chains. Every entry covers one CDR3 protein and lists the most common genes and DNA from its rows. The V and J calls and clone size are TCRdb's, not the authors'. The sample contains 25,000 to 30,000 distinct CDR3 sequences, roughly 4.5% of them found a single time. Together, the top ten hold approximately 40% of the sample.

Sequences were derived from PBMCs, either bulk or a sorted T-cell subset (CD4+, CD8+, memory, or dextramer-sorted; not recorded which), sampled on the day of the yellow fever booster vaccination. The chain is made from TRBV7-2 and TRBJ1-2; TRBD1 could be the D gene, as 5 bases match. The source of this sequence is a man between 18 and 35 years old who received the YFV17D yellow fever vaccine. The nucleotides are TGTGCCAGCAGCTTAAACCGGGGCCCGTATGGCTACACCTTC. This is translated as CASSLNRGPYGYTF.